This passage covers 31 T cell receptor beta chains from one sample sequenced in a study of blood T cells in healthy people across ages. The use of a sample-barcoded 5' primer and a J-beta primer mix characterized a second PCR of 7 to 11 cycles. TCRdb used MiXCR to reprocess the 5' RACE reads, holding one entry per CDR3 protein. Of about 1.4 million distinct CDR3 sequences listed, around 59% are singletons. Sample: blood. These TCRs come from a man between 18 and 29 years old in good health.

This clonotype was observed once. The chain couples TRBV6-5 to TRBJ2-7; D assignment may be TRBD1 or TRBD2 (5 bases each). This CDR3 has 14 residues. Germline V gene sequence: CDR1 MNHEY, CDR2 SVGAGI. V dropped 6 bases and J dropped 2 bases, with 14 bases sitting between them. CDR3 sequence (DNA): TGTGCCAGCAGAAAGGGACGGCAACCCTACGAGCAGTACTTC. This encodes CASRKGRQPYEQYF.

The chain employs TRBV29-1 and TRBJ1-2; D uncertain. In germline, CDR1 is SQVTM, CDR2 ANQGSEA. Trimming removed 1 base at V and 3 bases at J, with 6 bases between. This CDR3 has 12 amino acids. The CDR3 DNA reads TGCAGCGTTGAAGGTGGGGACTATGGCTACACCTTC. It codes for CSVEGGDYGYTF.

With regard to this clonotype: Mismatch with germline at one junction end may stem from a read error. The chain joins TRBV9 to TRBJ2-5; D gene uncertain. The germline V gene has CDR1 SGDLS and CDR2 YYNGEE. The CDR3 sequence is 15 residues long. CDR3 sequence: CASSVVYGPQETRYF. CDR3 sequence (DNA): TGTGCCAGCAGCGTAGTATACGGCCCCCAAGAGACCCGGTACTTC.

V is TRBV20-1 and J is TRBJ2-2, with D uncertain. The CDR3 extends over 12 amino acids. Trimming stripped 2 bases from V and 6 bases from J, with 7 bases between. Germline loops: CDR1 DFQATT, CDR2 SNEGSKA (reference sequence). The CDR3 loop reads CSARRTAGELFF. As DNA, the CDR3 is TGCAGTGCTAGACGGACCGCCGGGGAGCTGTTTTTT.

This chain joins TRBV5-6 and TRBJ2-4, with D hard to call. Germline CDR1 is SGHDT and CDR2 is YYEEEE. The CDR3 contains 15 residues. V lost 2 bases, J lost 3 bases, and 12 bases lay in between. The CDR3 coding sequence is TGTGCCAGCAGCTTACGTCAGGATGGCAAAAACATTCAGTACTTC. Translated, it gives CASSLRQDGKNIQYF. The full variable domain, its missing parts supplied by reference TRBV5-6 and TRBJ2-4, is DAGVTQSPTHLIKTRGQQVTLRCSPKSGHDTVSWYQQALGQGPQFIFQYYEEEERQRGNFPDRFSGHQFPNYSSELNVNALLLGDSALYLCASSLRQDGKNIQYFGAGTRLSVL.

J is TRBJ2-7 and V is TRBV4-2; 8 bases align to TRBD2. The J segment lost 3 bases and the V segment lost 1 base, leaving 17 bases of the junction unmatched. This CDR3 is built from 19 residues. Germline lookup yields CDR1 LGHNA and CDR2 YNFKEQ. Written as DNA, the CDR3 is TGTGCCAGCAGCCAAGGGGGGCGCTTAGGCGGGGGGTCAAACTACGAGCAGTACTTC. Protein sequence: CASSQGGRLGGGSNYEQYF.

The chain employs TRBV6-2 or TRBV6-3 and TRBJ2-2; perhaps TRBD2 as D (5 bases). This CDR3 region has 17 residues. The V gene's germline CDR1 is MNHEY and CDR2 SVGEGT. Trimming removed 6 bases at V and 2 bases at J, with 19 bases between. Here the CDR3 DNA reads TGTGCCAGCAGCCACGGGGTAGAGCTGTTAAACACCGGGGAGCTGTTTTTT. Residues: CASSHGVELLNTGELFF.

This chain links TRBV20-1 with TRBJ2-1; D tentatively fits TRBD1 or TRBD2 (6 bases each). The closer fit of TRBJ2-7 to the DNA end suggests the J call may be wrong. This CDR3 spans 15 amino acids. Per germline, CDR1 DFQATT and CDR2 SNEGSKA (reference sequence). CDR3 amino acids: CSARVKGGSYNEQYF. Here the CDR3 DNA reads TGCAGTGCTAGAGTCAAGGGGGGCTCCTACAATGAGCAGTACTTC.

J is TRBJ2-7 and V is TRBV4-3, with D hard to call. CDR1 and CDR2 from the germline V gene are LGHNA and YSLEER. This CDR3 spans 14 amino acids. Trimming left V 0 bases short and J 3 bases short, with 9 bases between. CDR3 in amino acids: CASSQDFGYYEQYF. DNA of the CDR3: TGCGCCAGCAGCCAAGATTTCGGATACTACGAGCAGTACTTC.

This clonotype was seen only a few times. The chain joins TRBV29-1 to TRBJ2-7; D is possibly TRBD1 or TRBD2 (5 bases each). This CDR3 is 14 amino acids long. V was clipped by 0 bases and J by 0 bases, with 9 bases between them. The germline CDR1 and CDR2 sequences are SQVTM and ANQGSEA. CDR3 in amino acids: CSVEDREHSYEQYF. Here the CDR3 DNA reads TGCAGCGTTGAAGACAGGGAGCACTCCTACGAGCAGTACTTC.

The chain combines TRBV28 with TRBJ2-5; TRBD1 aligns across 11 bases. V trimming: 10 bases; J trimming: 11 bases; junction bases outside the gene matches: 12. The CDR3 is 13 residues long. Germline CDR1 and CDR2: MDHEN and SYDVKM. The CDR3 here is CATRTGGSGEQYF. The CDR3 DNA is TGTGCCACTCGGACAGGGGGCTCGGGTGAGCAGTACTTC.

DNA for the CDR3: TGCAGTGCTAGAGATCAGGGACAGATCTATGGCTACACCTTC. It yields the protein CSARDQGQIYGYTF. The V call is TRBV20-1, the J call TRBJ1-2; TRBD1 agrees at 7 bases. The CDR3 extends over 14 amino acids. Trimming at V came to 0 bases and at J to 4 bases, leaving 5 bases not matched to a gene. Germline-derived CDR1 and CDR2 are DFQATT and SNEGSKA (reference sequence).

V gene TRBV2 combines with J gene TRBJ2-7; D gene uncertain. From germline, CDR1 is SNHLY and CDR2 FYNNEI. The CDR3 consists of 11 residues. V was cut by 5 bases and J by 10 bases, with 12 bases left in between. Written as DNA, the CDR3 is TGTGCCAGCAGTTGGACGGGCACCCAGTACTTC. Translated, it gives CASSWTGTQYF.

The sample holds a few counts of this clonotype. This sequence joins TRBV5-1 and TRBJ2-7; 10 nucleotides agree with TRBD1. This CDR3 comprises 16 residues. Losses at the gene ends were 3 bases for V and 4 bases for J; bases not matched to a gene: 10. Per germline, CDR1 SGHRS and CDR2 YFSETQ. CDR3 coding DNA: TGCGCCAGCAGCTATAACACCGGGACAGGGGCTTACGAGCAGTACTTC. Amino acids: CASSYNTGTGAYEQYF.

The J gene is TRBJ2-5, the V gene TRBV5-1; 9 positions agree with TRBD1. This CDR3 is built from 15 residues. Per germline, CDR1 SGHRS and CDR2 YFSETQ. V lost 1 base to trimming and J lost 3 bases; unmatched junction nucleotides: 4. For the CDR3, the DNA is TGCGCCAGCAGCTTGTTGACAGGGGGAAAAGAGACCCAGTACTTC. Residues: CASSLLTGGKETQYF. The entire variable domain, with the rest obtained from reference TRBV5-1 and TRBJ2-5, is as follows: KAGVTQTPRYLIKTRGQQVTLSCSPISGHRSVSWYQQTPGQGLQFLFEYFSETQRNKGNFPGRFSGRQFSNSRSEMNVSTLELGDSALYLCASSLLTGGKETQYFGPGTRLLVL.

The rearrangement joins TRBV20-1 to TRBJ2-2; 9 bases map to TRBD2. The junction had 3 bases not matched to a gene; V was cut back by 3 bases and J by 1 base. The CDR3 loop spans 15 amino acids. CDR1 and CDR2 from the germline V gene are DFQATT and SNEGSKA (reference sequence). The CDR3 loop reads CSASRLAENTGELFF. CDR3 bases: TGCAGTGCTAGCCGACTAGCGGAGAACACCGGGGAGCTGTTTTTT.

This chain links TRBV7-2 with TRBJ2-7; 7 bases line up with TRBD1. Germline trimming cut 2 bases from V and 4 bases from J; bases unmatched to any gene: 8. Germline CDR1 reads SGHTA; CDR2 reads FQGNSA. The CDR3 length is 15 residues. CDR3 residues: CASSLSSDRVYEQYF. CDR3 bases: TGTGCCAGCAGCTTATCGAGTGACAGGGTGTACGAGCAGTACTTC. The full variable domain, with the rest looked up from reference TRBV7-2 and TRBJ2-7, is GAGVSQSPSNKVTEKGKDVELRCDPISGHTALYWYRQSLGQGLEFLIYFQGNSAPDKSGLPSDRFSAERTGGSVSTLTIQRTQQEDSAVYLCASSLSSDRVYEQYFGPGTRLTVT.

The gene calls are TRBV19 and TRBJ2-7, with D uncertain. The end of the DNA aligns better with TRBJ2-5, so the J call may be wrong. This CDR3 has 12 residues. Germline values: CDR1 LNHDA, CDR2 SQIVND (reference sequence). DNA for the CDR3: TGTGCCAGTAGTACCAGTCCCGAGACCCAGTACTTC. Amino acids: CASSTSPETQYF.

The chain is built from TRBV27 and TRBJ1-1; D ambiguous. Germline V CDR1 and CDR2: MNHEY, SMNVEV (reference sequence). Trimming pared 0 bases from V and 4 bases from J, leaving 9 bases between. CDR3 size: 14 residues. The CDR3 protein is CASSLSGVTTEAFF. The CDR3 DNA reads TGTGCCAGCAGTTTATCCGGGGTTACCACTGAAGCTTTCTTT.

In its sample, this clonotype was seen a few times. The chain combines TRBV6-6 with TRBJ2-4; 9 bases align to TRBD1. Germline CDR1 reads MNHNY; CDR2 reads SVGAGI (reference sequence). With V trimmed by 4 bases and J by 5 bases, 9 bases remained unmatched. This CDR3 is 16 amino acids long. CDR3 amino acids: CASSLTGGRSQNIQYF. In DNA form, the CDR3 reads TGTGCCAGCAGTTTGACAGGGGGAAGGAGCCAAAACATTCAGTACTTC.

The chain's CDR3 is CASSQDTTTGNTQYF. CDR3 sequence (DNA): TGTGCCAGCAGCCAAGATACGACTACTGGGAATACGCAGTATTTT. V and J are TRBV3-1 and TRBJ2-3; D is perhaps TRBD2 (5 bases). The CDR3 consists of 15 residues. V gave up 0 bases and J gave up 7 bases, with 14 bases separating them. CDR1 and CDR2 from the germline V gene are LGHDT and YNNKEL (reference sequence).

The chain recombines TRBV9 with TRBJ1-2, with 7 bases identical to TRBD1. Germline V gene data show CDR1 as SGDLS and CDR2 as YYNGEE. The trim removed 3 bases at V and 3 bases at J, leaving 8 bases unmatched. CDR3 length equals 15 residues. The CDR3 here is CASSGLPGQYYGYTF. CDR3 sequence (DNA): TGTGCCAGCAGCGGCCTTCCGGGACAGTACTATGGCTACACCTTC.

The sample holds a few counts of this clonotype. V and J are TRBV20-1 and TRBJ2-1; no clear D. Germline CDR1 reads DFQATT; CDR2 reads SNEGSKA (reference sequence). V lost 3 bases, J lost 9 bases, and 9 bases lay in between. The CDR3 loop spans 11 amino acids. The CDR3 loop is CSASRALEQFF. In DNA, the CDR3 is TGCAGTGCTAGTCGGGCGCTTGAGCAGTTCTTC.

As concerns this clonotype: Relative to the germline gene, one junction end is altered; a read error may explain this. The chain combines TRBV4-1 with TRBJ2-5, with 8 bases fitting TRBD2. The CDR3 consists of 16 residues. CDR1 and CDR2 (germline): MGHRA, YSYEKL. The CDR3, as DNA: TGCGCCAGCAGCGAAGAAAAAGGACTAGCAGGAGAGACCCAGTACTTC. This codes for CASSEEKGLAGETQYF.

The V call is TRBV20-1, the J call TRBJ2-7; 9 bases are shared with TRBD1. This CDR3 has 15 residues. Germline V gives CDR1 DFQATT, CDR2 SNEGSKA (reference sequence). V shed 1 base, J shed 4 bases, and the junction held 8 bases outside the gene matches. The CDR3 bases are TGCAGTGCTAGAGGGAGGACAGGGGCCCCATACGAGCAGTACTTC. It is translated as CSARGRTGAPYEQYF.

The chain carries TRBV27 and TRBJ2-5; D could derive from TRBD1 or TRBD2 (5 bases each). Trimming took off 6 bases at V and 7 bases at J, with 18 bases between the two ends. CDR1 and CDR2 from the germline V gene are MNHEY and SMNVEV (reference sequence). CDR3 length: 14 amino acids. Written as DNA, the CDR3 is TGTGCCAGCAGCCCACAGGTTATTGGGGGGACCCAGTACTTC. It specifies CASSPQVIGGTQYF.

This clonotype was picked up a small number of times. The rearrangement joins TRBV29-1 to TRBJ1-2, with TRBD1 matching over 7 bases. The CDR3 consists of 14 residues. J gave up 6 bases and V 5 bases, and 12 bases lay outside the gene matches. Germline V gene data show CDR1 as SQVTM and CDR2 as ANQGSEA. Written as DNA, the CDR3 is TGCAGCGTTCTAGGAGGGCGACAGGGTGATGGCTACACCTTC. It translates to CSVLGGRQGDGYTF.

This clonotype appeared a single time. This rearrangement joins TRBV29-1 to TRBJ2-5, with 8 nucleotides matching TRBD1. V gave up 6 bases and J gave up 5 bases; unmatched junction bases: 5. The CDR3 runs to 12 residues. Looked up from germline, CDR1 is SQVTM and CDR2 is ANQGSEA. The CDR3 region has the DNA TGCAGCGTCCATACAGGGGGGGAGACCCAGTACTTC. Translated: CSVHTGGETQYF.

This chain connects TRBV9 to TRBJ2-1, with 10 bases matching TRBD2. The CDR3 has 13 residues. Germline CDR1 is SGDLS and CDR2 is YYNGEE. Germline trimming cut 3 bases from V and 9 bases from J; bases unmatched to any gene: 3. The CDR3 spells CASSAGLAFEQFF. The CDR3 DNA reads TGTGCCAGCAGCGCGGGACTAGCGTTTGAGCAGTTCTTC.

The chain carries TRBV12-3 or TRBV12-4 and TRBJ2-4, with D perhaps given as TRBD1 or TRBD2 (5 bases each). The DNA end is more similar to TRBJ2-5, so the J call may be wrong. The CDR3 is 17 residues long. CDR3 region: CASSLGGLPGGQETQYF. The CDR3 nucleotides read TGTGCCAGCAGTTTAGGCGGCTTACCTGGGGGCCAAGAGACCCAGTACTTC.

J is TRBJ2-5 and V is TRBV20-1; a possible D gene is TRBD2 (5 bases). The germline V and J ends were trimmed by 2 bases and 4 bases, with 11 bases remaining between them. CDR1 is DFQATT, CDR2 SNEGSKA, per germline (reference sequence). CDR3 size: 13 residues. The CDR3 bases are TGCAGTGCTAGACTTGAGAGGGTAGAGACCCAGTACTTC. Translated, it gives CSARLERVETQYF.